This T cell receptor (beta chain) stems from a study of blood T cell repertoires in COVID-19. Study overall: Specimens from acute and convalescent COVID-19 originated in the United States, Italy and Spain.

Deletions cut 4 bases from V and 5 bases from J, with 11 bases between. The length of the CDR3 is 13 residues. Germline CDR1 SGHAT, CDR2 FQNNGV. Original processing notes: Reference gene primer amplification gave estimated nucleated cell counts. Assay used: immunoSEQ multiplex PCR; TCRdb lists only in-frame clones, some missing. V and J calls and clone size are copied from that table; D and trimming were computed from the DNA. The repertoire holds 140,000 or so clones, with 70% to 90% as singletons. There are a few counts of this clone. The chain employs TRBV11-2 and TRBJ2-5; D is perhaps TRBD2 (6 bases). The sequenced material came from peripheral blood. The receptor comes from a man between 65 and 85 years old with acute or convalescent COVID-19. CDR3 sequence: CASSSGAEETQYF. Here the CDR3 DNA reads TGTGCCAGCAGCTCGGGAGCCGAGGAGACCCAGTACTTC.